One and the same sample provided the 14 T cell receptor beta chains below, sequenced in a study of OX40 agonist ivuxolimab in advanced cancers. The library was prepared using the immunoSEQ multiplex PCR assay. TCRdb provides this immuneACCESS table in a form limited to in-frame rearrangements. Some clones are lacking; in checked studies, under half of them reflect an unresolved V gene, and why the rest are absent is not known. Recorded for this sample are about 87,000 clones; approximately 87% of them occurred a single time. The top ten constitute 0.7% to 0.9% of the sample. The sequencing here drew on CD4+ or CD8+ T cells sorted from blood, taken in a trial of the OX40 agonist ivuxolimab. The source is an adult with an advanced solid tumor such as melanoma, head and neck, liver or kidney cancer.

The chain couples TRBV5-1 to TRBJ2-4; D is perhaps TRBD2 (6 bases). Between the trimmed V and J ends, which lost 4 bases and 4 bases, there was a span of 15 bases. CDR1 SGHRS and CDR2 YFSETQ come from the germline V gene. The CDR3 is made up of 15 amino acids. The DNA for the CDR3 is TGCGCCAGCAGCATGACGGGAGCCGATAAAAACATTCAGTACTTC. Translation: CASSMTGADKNIQYF.

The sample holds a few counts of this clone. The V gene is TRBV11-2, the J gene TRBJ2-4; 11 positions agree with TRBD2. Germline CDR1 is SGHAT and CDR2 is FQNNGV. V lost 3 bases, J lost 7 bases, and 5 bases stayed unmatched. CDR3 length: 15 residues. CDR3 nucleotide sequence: TGTGCCAGCAGCTTTCAGGCTAGCGGGGGGAACATTCAGTACTTC. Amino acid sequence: CASSFQASGGNIQYF.

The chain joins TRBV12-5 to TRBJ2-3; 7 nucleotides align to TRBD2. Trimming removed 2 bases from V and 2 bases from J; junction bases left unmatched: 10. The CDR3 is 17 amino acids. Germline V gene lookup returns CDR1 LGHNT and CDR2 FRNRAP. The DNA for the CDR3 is TGTGCTAGTGGTTTGCTCCTAGCGGCGGGTTACACAGATACGCAGTATTTT. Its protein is CASGLLLAAGYTDTQYF. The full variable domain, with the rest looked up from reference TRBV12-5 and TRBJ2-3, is DARVTQTPRHKVTEMGQEVTMRCQPILGHNTVFWYRQTMMQGLELLAYFRNRAPLDDSGMPKDRFSAEMPDATLATLKIQPSEPRDSAVYFCASGLLLAAGYTDTQYFGPGTRLTVL.

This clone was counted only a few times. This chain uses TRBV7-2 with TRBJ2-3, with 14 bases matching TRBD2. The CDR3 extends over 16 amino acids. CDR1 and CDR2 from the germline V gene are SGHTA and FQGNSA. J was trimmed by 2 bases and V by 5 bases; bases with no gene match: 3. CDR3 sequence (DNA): TGTGCCAGCAGCGGGACTAGCGGGGGACCCACAGATACGCAGTATTTT. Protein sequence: CASSGTSGGPTDTQYF.

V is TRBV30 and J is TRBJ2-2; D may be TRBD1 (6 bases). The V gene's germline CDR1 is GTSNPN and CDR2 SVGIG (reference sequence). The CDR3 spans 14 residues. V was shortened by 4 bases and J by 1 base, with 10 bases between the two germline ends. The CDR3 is CAWTDRRNTGELFF. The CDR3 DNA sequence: TGTGCCTGGACTGACAGGAGGAACACCGGGGAGCTGTTTTTT.

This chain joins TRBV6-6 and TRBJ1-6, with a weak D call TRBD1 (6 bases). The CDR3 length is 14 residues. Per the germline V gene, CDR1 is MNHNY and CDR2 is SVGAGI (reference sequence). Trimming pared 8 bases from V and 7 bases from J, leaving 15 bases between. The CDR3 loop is CASDAGDKNSPLHF. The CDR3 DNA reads TGTGCCAGCGACGCGGGGGACAAGAATTCACCCCTCCACTTT.

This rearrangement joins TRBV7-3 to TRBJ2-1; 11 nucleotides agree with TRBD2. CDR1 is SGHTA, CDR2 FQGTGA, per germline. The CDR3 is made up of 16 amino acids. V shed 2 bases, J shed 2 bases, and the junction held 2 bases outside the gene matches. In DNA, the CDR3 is TGTGCCAGCAGCTTAGTAGCGGGGGGGCCCTACAATGAGCAGTTCTTC. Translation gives CASSLVAGGPYNEQFF.

Here the CDR3 reads CASSLHGEAFF. The CDR3 DNA is TGTGCCAGCAGCTTGCACGGTGAAGCTTTCTTT. This chain connects TRBV5-8 to TRBJ1-1, with D hard to call. Trimming stripped 1 base from V and 7 bases from J, with 5 bases between. The CDR3 has 11 amino acids. The germline gives CDR1 SGHTS, CDR2 YDEGEE.

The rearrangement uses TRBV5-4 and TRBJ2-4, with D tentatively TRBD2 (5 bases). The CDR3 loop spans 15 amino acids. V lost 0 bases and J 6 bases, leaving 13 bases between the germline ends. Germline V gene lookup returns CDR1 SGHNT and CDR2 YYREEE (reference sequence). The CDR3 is CASSLVGLQGNIQYF. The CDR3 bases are TGTGCCAGCAGCTTGGTTGGACTTCAAGGAAACATTCAGTACTTC.

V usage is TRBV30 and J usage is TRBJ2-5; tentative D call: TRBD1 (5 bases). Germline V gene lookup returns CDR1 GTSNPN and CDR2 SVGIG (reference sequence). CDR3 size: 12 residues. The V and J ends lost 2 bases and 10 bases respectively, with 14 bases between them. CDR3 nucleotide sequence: TGTGCCTGGAGTACGACTGGGGCGGACCAGTACTTC. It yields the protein CAWSTTGADQYF.

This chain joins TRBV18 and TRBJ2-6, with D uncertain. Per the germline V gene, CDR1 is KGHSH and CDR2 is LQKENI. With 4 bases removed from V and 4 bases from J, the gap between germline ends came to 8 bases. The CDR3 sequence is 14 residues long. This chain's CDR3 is CASSQGSGANVLTF. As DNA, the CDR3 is TGTGCCAGCTCACAGGGTTCGGGGGCCAACGTCCTGACTTTC.

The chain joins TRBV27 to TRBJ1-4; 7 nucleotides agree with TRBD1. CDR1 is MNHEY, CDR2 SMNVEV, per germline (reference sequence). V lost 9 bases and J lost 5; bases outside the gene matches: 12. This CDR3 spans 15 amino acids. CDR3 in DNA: TGTGCCAGAAGAACCCCAGGGGGAGACAATGAAAAACTGTTTTTT. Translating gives CARRTPGGDNEKLFF.

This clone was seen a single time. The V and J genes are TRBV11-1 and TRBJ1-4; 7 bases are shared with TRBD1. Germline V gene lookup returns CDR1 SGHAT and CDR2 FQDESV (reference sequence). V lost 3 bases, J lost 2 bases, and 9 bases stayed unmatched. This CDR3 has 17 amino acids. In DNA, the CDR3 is TGTGCCAGCAGCTTTCCGCCCTCGACAGGGACTAATGAAAAACTGTTTTTT. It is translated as CASSFPPSTGTNEKLFF.

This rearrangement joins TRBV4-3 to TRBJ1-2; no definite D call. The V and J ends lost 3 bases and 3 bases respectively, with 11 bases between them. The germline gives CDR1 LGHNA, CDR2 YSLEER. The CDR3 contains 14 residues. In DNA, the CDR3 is TGCGCCAGCAGCCAGCAATGGGAAGACTATGGCTACACCTTC. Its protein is CASSQQWEDYGYTF.